This T cell receptor beta chain was observed in a study of Graves' ophthalmopathy and Graves' hyperthyroidism. Overall study context: Peripheral blood was gathered at first diagnosis, ahead of any treatment whatsoever.

V lost 5 bases and J 4 bases, leaving 9 bases between the germline ends. The germline CDR1 and CDR2 sequences are SGHAT and FQNNGV. This CDR3 is 13 amino acids long. RNA transcripts were the template, and TCR beta CDR3 regions were amplified from them. RT-PCR was first run with HTBI primers, then multiplex PCR in a second round. From the multiplex PCR reads, TCRdb called clonotypes with MiXCR, one entry per CDR3 protein. Of about 170,000 distinct CDR3 sequences listed, 30% to 45% are singletons. Sequencing used peripheral blood. The clonotype originates from a woman aged 35 to 49 with Graves' ophthalmopathy. The chain is built from TRBV11-2 and TRBJ1-5; D ambiguous. The CDR3 is CASSPSANQPQHF. CDR3 coding DNA: TGTGCCAGCAGCCCGTCGGCGAATCAGCCCCAGCATTTT.